This TCR beta chain was found in a study of identical twins. A universal primer site was created by template switching, with the cDNA bearing unique molecular identifiers. TCRdb redid the calling of the 5' RACE reads with MiXCR, one entry per CDR3 protein. There are hundreds of thousands of distinct CDR3 sequences in the sample; roughly 20% occur only once, and around 13% lies in the top ten. V was cut by 5 bases and J by 4 bases, with 13 bases left in between. The CDR3 extends over 13 amino acids. Germline V gene lookup returns CDR1 SGHDT and CDR2 YYEEEE. A further study also used this sample, focusing on T cells expressing NK-cell markers. As that study records: NKG2C+ dominant clonotype frequencies in 5 or 6 donors were roughly 1.0-7.5% of CD8+ T cells. Four donors showed these clonotypes also leading the CD3+CD56-NKG2C+ fraction.

The chain employs TRBV5-6 and TRBJ2-7; the D is unclear. The sample taken for sequencing was PBMCs. This sequence was found in a woman younger than 30 in good health. CDR3 sequence (DNA): TGTGCCAGCAGACAAGGCAGCCTATACGAGCAGTACTTC. It encodes CASRQGSLYEQYF.